The 22 T cell receptor beta chains given below trace back to one sample, sequenced in a study of identical twins. TCRdb itself ran the 5' RACE reads through MiXCR, one entry per CDR3 protein. The profile shows approximately 700,000 distinct CDR3 sequences, about 20% of them singletons. The data also belong to a second study, concerning T cells expressing NK-cell markers.

Input material: PBMCs. All receptors derive from a woman aged 18-29 years in good health.

This clonotype was seen only a few times. The chain carries TRBV20-1 and TRBJ2-3, with 12 bases aligning to TRBD2. With 1 base clipped from V and 6 bases from J, the junction kept 5 bases outside the gene matches. The CDR3 is 15 amino acids. Germline assignment: CDR1 DFQATT and CDR2 SNEGSKA (reference sequence). CDR3 in DNA: TGCAGTGCTAGAGTCCTAGCGGGAGGGGTGGATACGCAGTATTTT. It translates to CSARVLAGGVDTQYF.

In this sample, this clonotype turned up many times. The rearrangement joins TRBV6-2 or TRBV6-3 to TRBJ1-2; D is unclear. Germline-derived CDR1 and CDR2 are MNHEY and SVGEGT. The CDR3 extends over 15 amino acids. V was cut by 8 bases and J by 4 bases, with 20 bases left in between. Here the CDR3 reads CASVYRASEGYGYTF. CDR3 DNA sequence: TGTGCCAGCGTCTACCGTGCCTCAGAGGGCTATGGCTACACCTTC.

This sequence joins TRBV14 and TRBJ2-1, with 8 bases aligning to TRBD2. This CDR3 comprises 19 residues. V shed 0 bases and J 0 bases; nucleotides not matched to a gene: 10. Germline-derived CDR1 and CDR2 are SGHDN and FVKESK. Written as DNA, the CDR3 is TGTGCCAGCAGCCAAGATAACGGACTAGCTTGGAGCTCCTACAATGAGCAGTTCTTC. This codes for CASSQDNGLAWSSYNEQFF.

This sequence joins TRBV20-1 and TRBJ2-7; D might be TRBD1 (5 bases). V was shortened by 8 bases and J by 5 bases, with 19 bases between the two germline ends. The CDR3 totals 13 residues. The germline CDR1 and CDR2 sequences are DFQATT and SNEGSKA (reference sequence). CDR3 DNA: TGCAGTTGGGGCCAGGGTCCGGACCACGAGCAGTACTTC. Its translation: CSWGQGPDHEQYF.

This clonotype was counted many times. V usage is TRBV5-5 and J usage is TRBJ2-7; D might be TRBD1 (6 bases). With 5 bases removed from V and 2 bases from J, the gap between germline ends came to 17 bases. Germline CDR1 SGHKS, CDR2 YYEKEE (reference sequence). The CDR3 extends over 15 amino acids. CDR3 protein: CASSLNDRRPYEQYF. CDR3 nucleotide sequence: TGTGCCAGCAGTTTGAACGACAGGAGACCCTACGAGCAGTACTTC.

This clonotype showed up just a few times. The chain recombines TRBV5-1 with TRBJ1-2; a possible D gene is TRBD1 (5 bases). The germline V gene encodes CDR1 SGHRS and CDR2 YFSETQ. This CDR3 comprises 14 residues. Trimming cost V 4 bases and J 1 base, with 11 bases left between them. Here the CDR3 DNA reads TGCGCCAGCAGCCTCCGACAGCTTAACTATGGCTACACCTTC. This gives the protein CASSLRQLNYGYTF.

This clonotype was counted once. The gene calls are TRBV24-1 and TRBJ1-5, with D perhaps TRBD1 (6 bases). The CDR3 sequence is 12 residues long. CDR1 and CDR2 (germline): KGHDR, SFDVKD. The V gene lost 4 bases and the J gene lost 11 bases, with 11 bases spanning the gap. CDR3 amino acids: CATSEGAGAQHF. As DNA, the CDR3 is TGTGCCACCAGTGAGGGGGCAGGGGCCCAGCATTTT.

This clonotype was counted between two and nine times. The gene calls are TRBV5-1 and TRBJ2-4; D may be TRBD1 or TRBD2 (6 bases each). CDR3 length: 16 residues. Trimming pared 0 bases from V and 2 bases from J, leaving 12 bases between. Germline-derived CDR1 and CDR2 are SGHRS and YFSETQ. The chain's CDR3 is CASSLVWGATKNIQYF. CDR3 coding DNA: TGCGCCAGCAGCTTGGTATGGGGGGCGACCAAAAACATTCAGTACTTC.

The chain recombines TRBV20-1 with TRBJ2-5; TRBD1 agrees at 7 bases. The CDR3 covers 13 residues. Germline V gene data show CDR1 as DFQATT and CDR2 as SNEGSKA (reference sequence). The junction had 8 bases not matched to a gene; V was cut back by 6 bases and J by 4 bases. This CDR3 is CSAIQTGRETQYF. The CDR3 coding sequence is TGCAGTGCAATACAGACAGGGCGAGAGACCCAGTACTTC.

The V gene is TRBV29-1, the J gene TRBJ2-3; TRBD2 agrees at 7 bases. The germline gives CDR1 SQVTM, CDR2 ANQGSEA. Trimming removed 4 bases from V and 0 bases from J; junction bases left unmatched: 4. The CDR3 runs to 14 residues. The CDR3 loop is CSVGGSGSTDTQYF. The CDR3 coding sequence is TGCAGCGTTGGGGGTAGCGGGAGCACAGATACGCAGTATTTT.

The DNA for the CDR3 is TGCAGTGCCAAGCGGGGTCAGGGCGAGCAGTACTTC. This translates into CSAKRGQGEQYF. The chain combines TRBV20-1 with TRBJ2-7; 7 bases align to TRBD2. CDR1 and CDR2 from the germline V gene are DFQATT and SNEGSKA (reference sequence). The CDR3 contains 12 residues. After removal of 6 bases from V and 6 bases from J, the junction contained 8 bases not matched to a gene.

This clonotype was counted a few times. The chain carries TRBV4-3 and TRBJ2-3, with TRBD2 identical over 11 bases. Germline V lookup: CDR1 LGHNA, CDR2 YSLEER. The CDR3 consists of 15 residues. After removal of 1 base from V and 7 bases from J, the junction contained 4 bases not matched to a gene. The CDR3 is CASSQVSGRANTQYF. CDR3 nucleotide sequence: TGCGCCAGCAGCCAAGTTAGCGGGAGGGCGAATACGCAGTATTTT.

The chain employs TRBV5-5 and TRBJ2-7; 9 nucleotides align to TRBD1. Germline V lookup: CDR1 SGHKS, CDR2 YYEKEE (reference sequence). J was trimmed by 6 bases and V by 3 bases; bases with no gene match: 7. The CDR3 length is 14 residues. As DNA, the CDR3 is TGTGCCAGCAGCTGGGGACAGGGCCACGGCGAGCAGTACTTC. Its translation is CASSWGQGHGEQYF. Complete variable domain (other parts from reference TRBV5-5 and TRBJ2-7): DAGVTQSPTHLIKTRGQQVTLRCSPISGHKSVSWYQQVLGQGPQFIFQYYEKEERGRGNFPDRFSARQFPNYSSELNVNALLLGDSALYLCASSWGQGHGEQYFGPGTRLTVT.

V usage is TRBV10-3 and J usage is TRBJ2-3; TRBD2 matches at 9 bases. Germline V lookup: CDR1 ENHRY, CDR2 SYGVKD. The CDR3 totals 15 residues. With 4 bases clipped from V and 4 bases from J, the junction kept 6 bases outside the gene matches. Here the CDR3 reads CAISAAGGSADTQYF. CDR3 bases: TGTGCCATCAGTGCAGCGGGGGGTTCGGCAGATACGCAGTATTTT.

This clonotype appeared a few times. The gene calls are TRBV18 and TRBJ2-7, with TRBD1 identical over 10 bases. The junction had 5 bases not matched to a gene; V was cut back by 3 bases and J by 6 bases. Germline loops: CDR1 KGHSH, CDR2 LQKENI. This CDR3 is built from 14 residues. Here the CDR3 reads CASSPPDRGLEQYF. The CDR3 DNA follows: TGTGCCAGCTCACCGCCCGACAGGGGGCTCGAGCAGTACTTC.

The V gene is TRBV20-1, the J gene TRBJ2-5; 10 nucleotides match TRBD2. CDR3 length equals 14 residues. The germline V gene has CDR1 DFQATT and CDR2 SNEGSKA (reference sequence). V was clipped by 3 bases and J by 7 bases; unmatched bases: 8. The CDR3, as DNA: TGCAGTGCTAGTGCCCTAGCGGGGGCTGGGACCCAGTACTTC. Its protein product is CSASALAGAGTQYF.

This clonotype has just a few counts. The chain carries TRBV7-2 and TRBJ2-7, with 11 bases that match TRBD2. The CDR3 consists of 15 residues. The V gene's germline CDR1 is SGHTA and CDR2 FQGNSA. Trimming at V came to 5 bases and at J to 4 bases, leaving 7 bases not matched to a gene. The CDR3, as DNA: TGTGCCAGCAGCCCCATGACTAGCGGGGTTTACGAGCAGTACTTC. Translation: CASSPMTSGVYEQYF.

This rearrangement joins TRBV29-1 to TRBJ2-7; no clear D. V gave up 5 bases and J gave up 2 bases, with 16 bases separating them. This CDR3 comprises 14 residues. Germline CDR1 and CDR2: SQVTM and ANQGSEA. This CDR3 reads CSVQLVGTTYEQYF. The CDR3 DNA follows: TGCAGCGTTCAGTTAGTCGGTACGACCTACGAGCAGTACTTC.

This CDR3 reads CASSSQRGPYNEQFF. Written as DNA, the CDR3 is TGTGCCAGCAGCTCCCAGCGGGGTCCCTACAATGAGCAGTTCTTC. The rearrangement links TRBV7-8 to TRBJ2-1; 7 bases fit TRBD2. The CDR3 spans 15 residues. The germline V gene has CDR1 SGHVS and CDR2 FQNEAQ. Trimming at V came to 4 bases and at J to 2 bases, leaving 5 bases not matched to a gene.

The chain has TRBV5-1 and TRBJ2-7; D is perhaps TRBD1 (7 bases). Germline V gene sequence: CDR1 SGHRS, CDR2 YFSETQ. The V end was cut by 4 bases, the J end by 7 bases, with 18 bases between. The CDR3 loop spans 14 amino acids. CDR3 sequence (DNA): TGCGCCAGCAGCCCATTTACAGGGGCGGGGGAGCAGTACTTC. Protein product: CASSPFTGAGEQYF.

This clonotype came up a few times. The rearrangement links TRBV11-3 to TRBJ2-5, with D hard to call. This CDR3 is 14 amino acids long. Per germline, CDR1 SGHNT and CDR2 YENEEA. Trimming took 5 bases from V and 5 from J, leaving 15 bases between them. The CDR3 DNA reads TGTGCCAGCAGCGATCAGGAGAGAAGGGAGACCCAGTACTTC. Amino acid sequence: CASSDQERRETQYF.

The chain employs TRBV12-3 or TRBV12-4 and TRBJ2-5, with 7 bases aligning to TRBD2. This CDR3 has 13 residues. Unmatched junction bases numbered 7, after V lost 6 bases and J lost 6 bases. CDR3: CASSPAGTQTQYF. In DNA, the CDR3 is TGTGCCAGCAGCCCAGCGGGGACTCAGACCCAGTACTTC.